This T cell receptor (beta chain) was sequenced in a study of blood T cell repertoires in COVID-19. Original data processing: Estimation of nucleated cell counts relied on the amplification of reference gene primers. Sequencing was performed with immunoSEQ multiplex PCR; in TCRdb, only in-frame clones are kept and a portion is missing. V and J calls and clone size are given by that table; D and trimming were obtained from the DNA. The sample consists of 500,000 to 600,000 clones, 85% to 90% of them appearing once. The sample was peripheral blood. This sequence was found in a woman in her forties or fifties with COVID-19, enrolled during active disease.

For the CDR3, the DNA is TGTGCCAGTAGTAGGATAGGGACAACTAATCCCACTGAAGCTTTCTTT. Translating gives CASSRIGTTNPTEAFF. The V gene is TRBV19, the J gene TRBJ1-1; D may be TRBD1 (6 bases). The CDR3 is made up of 16 amino acids. The ends were cut back, 4 bases at V and 4 bases at J, with 19 bases in the middle. Looked up from germline, CDR1 is LNHDA and CDR2 is SQIVND (reference sequence).